Below are 9 T cell receptor beta chains sequenced from a single sample in a study of cytomegalovirus exposure and HLA in healthy donors. The PCR had 60 Vbeta and 13 Jbeta primers. Data came from immunoSEQ multiplex PCR; TCRdb stores just in-frame clones and leaves some out. The repertoire holds 100,000 to 150,000 clones, with 70% to 75% as singletons. Sequenced input: PBMCs. The receptors here all came from a woman aged 40 to 49 in good health and CMV-seropositive.

The V and J genes are TRBV7-2 and TRBJ2-5; possible D gene TRBD2, 7 bases. The DNA end is more similar to TRBJ2-7, so the J call may be wrong. From germline, CDR1 is SGHTA and CDR2 FQGNSA. This CDR3 is 14 amino acids long. CDR3 nucleotide sequence: TGTGCCAGCACCCCGCGGGGGCAGGTCTACGAGCAGTACTTC. As protein: CASTPRGQVYEQYF.

The rearrangement uses TRBV7-9 and TRBJ1-2; TRBD1 aligns across 7 bases. The junction had 10 bases not matched to a gene; V was cut back by 2 bases and J by 4 bases. The CDR3 has 16 residues. Germline CDR1 and CDR2: SEHNR and FQNEAQ (reference sequence). The CDR3 sequence is CASSLSSTGVRYGYTF. The CDR3 region has the DNA TGTGCCAGCAGCTTAAGTAGCACAGGGGTCCGCTATGGCTACACCTTC.

The V and J genes are TRBV6-5 and TRBJ1-4, with a weak D call TRBD1 (5 bases). The length of the CDR3 is 15 residues. Trimming stripped 0 bases from V and 7 bases from J, with 12 bases between. Germline CDR1 is MNHEY and CDR2 is SVGAGI. The CDR3 DNA follows: TGTGCCAGCAGTTACTCGCAGGGTATGGGTGAAAAACTGTTTTTT. This translates into CASSYSQGMGEKLFF.

V usage is TRBV7-2 and J usage is TRBJ2-1, with 9 bases matching TRBD1. Trimming took 3 bases from V and 7 from J; bases not matched to a gene: 4. CDR1 SGHTA and CDR2 FQGNSA come from the germline V gene. There are 14 residues in the CDR3. CDR3 coding DNA: TGTGCCAGCAGCTTCGGGACAGGGTTTAATGAGCAGTTCTTC. Its translation: CASSFGTGFNEQFF.

The rearrangement joins TRBV4-3 to TRBJ2-6, with a possible D match to TRBD2 (6 bases). This CDR3 is built from 17 residues. Trimming pared 6 bases from V and 4 bases from J, leaving 19 bases between. Germline values: CDR1 LGHNA, CDR2 YSLEER. The CDR3 DNA reads as TGCGCCAGCAGTCGGACACCTAGGGGAGGAGGGGCCAACGTCCTGACTTTC. Translation gives CASSRTPRGGGANVLTF.

A remark on this clone: A read error may account for a junction end that differs from germline. Other DNA variants within this sample encode the same CDR3. The rearrangement joins TRBV14 to TRBJ1-2; D is unclear. Per germline, CDR1 SGHDN and CDR2 FVKESK. This CDR3 is 13 amino acids long. The CDR3: CASSQTVTYGYTF. CDR3 bases: TGTGCCAGCAGCCAAACAGTGACCTATGGTTACACCTTC.

The rearrangement links TRBV28 to TRBJ2-7; 10 bases fit TRBD1. The CDR3 contains 13 residues. The junction had 4 bases not matched to a gene; V was cut back by 5 bases and J by 6 bases. CDR1 is MDHEN, CDR2 SYDVKM, per germline. The DNA for the CDR3 is TGTGCCAGCAGTACCGGGACAGGGGCCGAGCAGTACTTC. It yields the protein CASSTGTGAEQYF. Full variable domain (remainder filled in from reference TRBV28 and TRBJ2-7): DVKVTQSSRYLVKRTGEKVFLECVQDMDHENMFWYRQDPGLGLRLIYFSYDVKMKEKGDIPEGYSVSREKKERFSLILESASTNQTSMYLCASSTGTGAEQYFGPGTRLTVT.

The chain is built from TRBV19 and TRBJ2-3, with 7 bases lining up with TRBD1. The CDR3 consists of 13 residues. The V and J ends lost 4 bases and 9 bases, in that order; junction bases with no gene match: 7. The germline V gene encodes CDR1 LNHDA and CDR2 SQIVND (reference sequence). The CDR3 coding sequence is TGTGCCAGTAGTACCTCAGGGGGAAGGACGCAGTATTTT. Protein product: CASSTSGGRTQYF.

The rearrangement joins TRBV9 to TRBJ2-1; 11 nucleotides align to TRBD2. CDR3 size: 16 residues. Per the germline V gene, CDR1 is SGDLS and CDR2 is YYNGEE. J lost 10 bases, V lost 0 bases, and 9 bases had no gene match. CDR3 nucleotide sequence: TGTGCCAGCAGCGTAGTTGGTAGCGGGGGGGCCGGCGAGCAGTTCTTC. Its protein is CASSVVGSGGAGEQFF.